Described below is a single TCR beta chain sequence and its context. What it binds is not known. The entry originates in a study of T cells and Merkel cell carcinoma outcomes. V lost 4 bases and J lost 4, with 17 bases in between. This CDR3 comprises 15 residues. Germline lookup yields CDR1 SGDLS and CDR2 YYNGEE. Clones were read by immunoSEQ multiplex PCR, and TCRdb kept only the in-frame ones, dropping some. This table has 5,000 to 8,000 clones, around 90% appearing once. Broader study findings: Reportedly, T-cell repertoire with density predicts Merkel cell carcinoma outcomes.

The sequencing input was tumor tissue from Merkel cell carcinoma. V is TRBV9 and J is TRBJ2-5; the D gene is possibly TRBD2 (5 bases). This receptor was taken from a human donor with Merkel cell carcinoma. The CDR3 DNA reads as TGTGCCAGCAGCCCAGAGGGCATTATCCGAGAGACCCAGTACTTC. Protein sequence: CASSPEGIIRETQYF. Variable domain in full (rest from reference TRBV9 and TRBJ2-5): DSGVTQTPKHLITATGQRVTLRCSPRSGDLSVYWYQQSLDQGLQFLIQYYNGEERAKGNILERFSAQQFPDLHSELNLSSLELGDSALYFCASSPEGIIRETQYFGPGTRLLVL.